This section outlines one T cell receptor beta chain sequence together with its context. The entry originates in a study of cytomegalovirus exposure and HLA in healthy donors. Overall study: HLA-typed donors were the source of roughly 85 million unique TCRs held in an early data release.

Germline CDR1 reads SGDLS; CDR2 reads YYNGEE. The CDR3 extends over 16 amino acids. V shed 1 base and J 4 bases; nucleotides not matched to a gene: 5. Primers included in the PCR were 60 Vbeta and 13 Jbeta primers. Produced via immunoSEQ multiplex PCR; TCRdb's table is partial and in-frame only. This table has approximately 81,000 clones, 77% appearing once. Sequencing was performed on PBMCs. This receptor was identified in a man aged 50-59 years in good health and CMV-seropositive. J is TRBJ2-1 and V is TRBV9, with TRBD2 matching 10 bases. CDR3 in amino acids: CASSVQTSGKYNEQFF. The CDR3 nucleotides read TGTGCCAGCAGCGTACAAACTAGCGGGAAATACAATGAGCAGTTCTTC.